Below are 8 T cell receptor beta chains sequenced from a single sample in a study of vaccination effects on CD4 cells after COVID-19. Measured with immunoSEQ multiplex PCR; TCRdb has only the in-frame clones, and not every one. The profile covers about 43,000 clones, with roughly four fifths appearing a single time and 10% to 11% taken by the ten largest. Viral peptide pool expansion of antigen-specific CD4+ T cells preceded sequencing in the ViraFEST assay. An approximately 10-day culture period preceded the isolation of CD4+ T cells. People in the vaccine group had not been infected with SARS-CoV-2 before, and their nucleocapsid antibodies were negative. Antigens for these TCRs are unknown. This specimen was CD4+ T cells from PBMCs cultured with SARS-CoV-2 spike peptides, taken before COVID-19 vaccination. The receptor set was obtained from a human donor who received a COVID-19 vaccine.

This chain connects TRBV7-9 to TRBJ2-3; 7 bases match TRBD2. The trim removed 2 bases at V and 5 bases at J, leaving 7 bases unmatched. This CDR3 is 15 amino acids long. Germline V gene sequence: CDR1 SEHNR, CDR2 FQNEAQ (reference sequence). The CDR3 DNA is TGTGCCAGCAGCTTAACAACGGGGAGGGAAGATACGCAGTATTTT. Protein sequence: CASSLTTGREDTQYF.

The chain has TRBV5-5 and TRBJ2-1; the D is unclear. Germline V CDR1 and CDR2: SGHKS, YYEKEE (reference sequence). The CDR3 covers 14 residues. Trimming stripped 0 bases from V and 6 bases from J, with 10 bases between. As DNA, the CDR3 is TGTGCCAGCAGCTTGGCCCCAGACTCCAATGAGCAGTTCTTC. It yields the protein CASSLAPDSNEQFF.

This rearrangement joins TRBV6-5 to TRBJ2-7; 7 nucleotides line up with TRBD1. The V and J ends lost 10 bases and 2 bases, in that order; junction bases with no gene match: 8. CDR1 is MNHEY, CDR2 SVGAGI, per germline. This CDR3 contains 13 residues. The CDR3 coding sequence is TGTGCCATCTTCCGGGACAGTCCCTACGAGCAGTACGTC. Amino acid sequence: CAIFRDSPYEQYV.

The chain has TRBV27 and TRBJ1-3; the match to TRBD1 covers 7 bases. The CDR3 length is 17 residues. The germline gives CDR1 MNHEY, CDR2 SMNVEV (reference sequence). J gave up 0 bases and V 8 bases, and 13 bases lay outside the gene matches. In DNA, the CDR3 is TGTGCCAGCCCGACCCCGCAGGGGGACCCCTCTGGAAACACCATATATTTT. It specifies CASPTPQGDPSGNTIYF.

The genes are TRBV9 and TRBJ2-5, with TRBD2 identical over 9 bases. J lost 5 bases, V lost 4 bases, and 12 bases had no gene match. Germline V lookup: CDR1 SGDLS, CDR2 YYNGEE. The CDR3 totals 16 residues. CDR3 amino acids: CASSLGGLAGLETQYF. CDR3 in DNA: TGTGCCAGCAGCCTAGGGGGACTAGCAGGTCTCGAGACCCAGTACTTC. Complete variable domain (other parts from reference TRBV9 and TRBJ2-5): DSGVTQTPKHLITATGQRVTLRCSPRSGDLSVYWYQQSLDQGLQFLIQYYNGEERAKGNILERFSAQQFPDLHSELNLSSLELGDSALYFCASSLGGLAGLETQYFGPGTRLLVL.

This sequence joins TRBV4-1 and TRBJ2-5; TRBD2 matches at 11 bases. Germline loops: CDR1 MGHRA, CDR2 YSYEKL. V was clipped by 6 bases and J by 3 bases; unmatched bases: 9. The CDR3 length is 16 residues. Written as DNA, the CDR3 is TGCGCCAGCAGGGCGACTAGCGGGGAGGAAAAAGAGACCCAGTACTTC. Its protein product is CASRATSGEEKETQYF.

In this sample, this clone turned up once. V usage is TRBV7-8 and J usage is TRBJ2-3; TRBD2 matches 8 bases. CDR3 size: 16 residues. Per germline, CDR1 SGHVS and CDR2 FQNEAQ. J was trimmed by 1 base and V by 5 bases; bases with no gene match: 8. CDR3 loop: CASSMSGGRGTDTQYF. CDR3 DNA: TGTGCCAGCAGCATGAGCGGGGGCCGAGGCACAGATACGCAGTATTTT.

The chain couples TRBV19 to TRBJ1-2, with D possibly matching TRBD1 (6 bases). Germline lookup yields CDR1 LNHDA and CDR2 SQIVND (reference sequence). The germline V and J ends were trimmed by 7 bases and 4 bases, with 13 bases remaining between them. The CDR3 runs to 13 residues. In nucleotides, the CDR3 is TGTGCCAGTACCCCGGACAGTCCCTATGGCTACACCTTC. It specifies CASTPDSPYGYTF.